Following are 2 T cell receptor beta chains from one sample sequenced in a study of T cells in Graves' hyperthyroidism and ophthalmopathy. Amplified regions were TCR beta CDR3 sequences from RNA transcripts. During a first-round RT-PCR of the TCR CDR3, the HTBI primer set was used. Using its own MiXCR run on the multiplex PCR reads, TCRdb lists one record per CDR3 protein. Here the sample spans about 110,000 distinct CDR3 sequences, roughly 15% being singletons. Specimen: blood. The receptors were sampled from a woman aged 45 to 65 with Graves' hyperthyroidism.

Many counts were recorded for this clonotype. The rearrangement joins TRBV18 to TRBJ2-1; possible D gene TRBD1, 5 bases. This CDR3 contains 13 residues. V shed 3 bases and J shed 5 bases, with 8 bases lying between them. Germline V gene data show CDR1 as KGHSH and CDR2 as LQKENI. The CDR3 sequence: CASSPGRDNEQFF. CDR3 in DNA: TGTGCCAGCTCACCGGGCAGGGACAATGAGCAGTTCTTC.

This clonotype was seen ten or more times. The chain uses TRBV7-3 and TRBJ2-1; D call uncertain. In germline, CDR1 is SGHTA, CDR2 FQGTGA. The ends were cut back, 5 bases at V and 7 bases at J, with 12 bases in the middle. The CDR3 totals 13 residues. DNA of the CDR3: TGTGCCAGCAGCATCGGCGTGGTTAATGAGCAGTTCTTC. It encodes CASSIGVVNEQFF.